These 29 T cell receptor beta chains originate from one sample sequenced in a study of Graves' ophthalmopathy and Graves' hyperthyroidism. Using RNA transcripts, the TCR beta CDR3 regions were amplified. In the first round, RT-PCR was carried out with HTBI primers, and a multiplex PCR formed the second round. TCRdb called the multiplex PCR reads again in MiXCR, with one record for every CDR3 protein. The table has about 240,000 distinct CDR3 sequences, about 47% seen once; the top ten hold around 47%. Sequencing was carried out using peripheral blood. Source of these receptors: an adult man with Graves' ophthalmopathy.

In the case of this clonotype: The junction does not match germline at one end; this may be a read error. This chain links TRBV7-3 with TRBJ2-5, with 8 bases fitting TRBD2. The V gene's germline CDR1 is SGHTA and CDR2 FQGTGA. CDR3 length: 16 amino acids. CDR3 in amino acids: CASRTGLVGPQETQYF. The CDR3 bases are TGCGCCAGCAGAACGGGACTAGTTGGGCCACAGGAGACCCAGTACTTC.

In the case of this clonotype: Mismatch with germline at one junction end may stem from a read error. The chain is built from TRBV5-5 and TRBJ1-6, with TRBD1 as a possible D gene (5 bases). Per the germline V gene, CDR1 is SGHKS and CDR2 is YYEKEE (reference sequence). CDR3 size: 15 residues. This CDR3 reads CVSSQAQGVNSPLHF. The CDR3 DNA reads as TGCGTCAGCAGCCAAGCCCAGGGTGTTAATTCACCCCTCCACTTT. Using reference TRBV5-5 and TRBJ1-6 for the parts outside the CDR3, the full variable domain is DAGVTQSPTHLIKTRGQQVTLRCSPISGHKSVSWYQQVLGQGPQFIFQYYEKEERGRGNFPDRFSARQFPNYSSELNVNALLLGDSALYLCVSSQAQGVNSPLHFGNGTRLTVT.

This clonotype was seen repeatedly, ten times or more. V is TRBV7-3 and J is TRBJ2-2; 11 nucleotides align to TRBD1. This CDR3 is 15 amino acids long. The ends lost 5 bases at V and 4 bases at J; junction bases unmatched: 3. The V gene's germline CDR1 is SGHTA and CDR2 FQGTGA. CDR3 bases: TGTGCCAGCAGCCCCGGGACAGGGGGCACCGGGGAGCTGTTTTTT. This codes for CASSPGTGGTGELFF.

About this clonotype: One end of the junction fails to match germline, which may point to a read error. This chain joins TRBV24-1 and TRBJ2-7; a weak D match, TRBD2 (6 bases). Germline CDR1 KGHDR, CDR2 SFDVKD. This CDR3 has 15 amino acids. This chain's CDR3 is CASSDRGANSYEQYF. The DNA for the CDR3 is TGTGCCAGCAGTGACCGCGGGGCTAACTCCTACGAGCAGTACTTC.

In this sample, this clonotype turned up once. This chain uses TRBV6-5 with TRBJ2-7, with D perhaps matching TRBD1 (7 bases). V lost 6 bases and J lost 7, with 19 bases in between. CDR3 size: 14 residues. Per the germline V gene, CDR1 is MNHEY and CDR2 is SVGAGI. CDR3 amino acids: CASRAETGRGEQYF. The CDR3 region has the DNA TGTGCCAGCAGGGCCGAGACAGGGCGGGGAGAGCAGTACTTC.

This clonotype has at least ten counts. The chain carries TRBV24-1 and TRBJ2-6, with 7 positions matching TRBD1. Trimming cost V 10 bases and J 6 bases; bases outside gene matches: 5. The CDR3 length is 13 residues. Germline V gives CDR1 KGHDR, CDR2 SFDVKD. The DNA of the CDR3 is TGTGCCACGAACGACAGGGCGGCCAACGTCCTGACTTTC. The encoded protein is CATNDRAANVLTF.

This clonotype rates as medium-sized. The genes are TRBV2 and TRBJ2-6; D not resolved. V lost 2 bases, J lost 0 bases, and 5 bases lay in between. This CDR3 region has 15 residues. Germline assignment: CDR1 SNHLY and CDR2 FYNNEI. CDR3 bases: TGTGCCAGCAGTGAAATAGTCTCTGGGGCCAACGTCCTGACTTTC. Encoded protein: CASSEIVSGANVLTF.

Worth noting for this clonotype: At one boundary the junction diverges from the germline segment, which might be a read error. V is TRBV7-9 and J is TRBJ2-7, with D possibly being TRBD2 (6 bases). Germline loops: CDR1 SEHNR, CDR2 FQNEAQ (reference sequence). CDR3 size: 13 residues. The CDR3 region is CASSVASDYEQYF. As DNA, the CDR3 is TGTGCCAGCAGCGTAGCTAGCGACTACGAGCAGTACTTC. The complete variable domain, with remaining parts taken from reference TRBV7-9 and TRBJ2-7, reads DTGVSQNPRHKITKRGQNVTFRCDPISEHNRLYWYRQTLGQGPEFLTYFQNEAQLEKSRLLSDRFSAERPKGSFSTLEIQRTEQGDSAMYLCASSVASDYEQYFGPGTRLTVT.

The V gene is TRBV28, the J gene TRBJ1-5; D gene unclear. From germline, CDR1 is MDHEN and CDR2 SYDVKM. Trimming removed 4 bases from V and 0 bases from J, with 13 bases in between. CDR3 length: 16 residues. Written as DNA, the CDR3 is TGTGCCAGCAGTTCAAAATTACCGTATAGCAATCAGCCCCAGCATTTT. This gives the protein CASSSKLPYSNQPQHF.

The chain carries TRBV5-6 and TRBJ2-7, with D perhaps matching TRBD2 (5 bases). Trimming cost V 4 bases and J 3 bases, with 8 bases left between them. The germline V gene has CDR1 SGHDT and CDR2 YYEEEE. The CDR3 length is 12 residues. This CDR3 reads CASSPGSYEQYF. DNA of the CDR3: TGTGCCAGCAGCCCGGGAAGCTACGAGCAGTACTTC.

The chain links TRBV11-2 to TRBJ1-5; D perhaps matches TRBD1 (6 bases). From germline, CDR1 is SGHAT and CDR2 FQNNGV. The CDR3 runs 15 residues. With 5 bases removed from V and 6 bases from J, the gap between germline ends came to 17 bases. CDR3 in DNA: TGTGCCAGCAGCCCAGGGCCAGGGGAGGCTCAGCCCCAGCATTTT. It is translated as CASSPGPGEAQPQHF.

This clonotype was observed many times. The chain employs TRBV7-8 and TRBJ1-1; D remains ambiguous. Germline V CDR1 and CDR2: SGHVS, FQNEAQ. The CDR3 covers 12 residues. The germline V and J ends were trimmed by 7 bases and 1 base, with 7 bases remaining between them. CDR3 in DNA: TGTGCCAGCAACGTACCGAACACTGAAGCTTTCTTT. It is translated as CASNVPNTEAFF.

The chain has TRBV7-2 and TRBJ1-5; unclear D gene. The CDR3 is 12 residues long. Trimming removed 3 bases from V and 4 bases from J, with 4 bases in between. Germline V gene data show CDR1 as SGHTA and CDR2 as FQGNSA. CDR3 region: CASSFVNQPQHF. In nucleotides, the CDR3 is TGTGCCAGCAGCTTCGTGAATCAGCCCCAGCATTTT.

This clonotype was detected only a few times. V and J are TRBV15 and TRBJ1-5; 9 nucleotides match TRBD1. The germline gives CDR1 LNHNV, CDR2 YYDKDF (reference sequence). J lost 8 bases, V lost 7 bases, and 9 bases had no gene match. The CDR3 covers 14 residues. The CDR3 loop reads CATNDRGRGEPQHF. The CDR3, as DNA: TGTGCCACCAACGACAGGGGGAGAGGAGAGCCCCAGCATTTT.

The rearrangement joins TRBV2 to TRBJ2-7, with 7 nucleotides matching TRBD1. The CDR3 loop spans 13 amino acids. With V trimmed by 6 bases and J by 4 bases, 6 bases remained unmatched. Looked up from germline, CDR1 is SNHLY and CDR2 is FYNNEI. In nucleotides, the CDR3 is TGTGCCAGCAGACCCGGACAGGTTTACGAGCAGTACTTC. This codes for CASRPGQVYEQYF.

There are a few counts of this clonotype. The chain couples TRBV20-1 to TRBJ2-5; 8 nucleotides line up with TRBD1. The last part of the DNA fits TRBJ2-7 better; the J call may be wrong. Germline V gene sequence: CDR1 DFQATT, CDR2 SNEGSKA (reference sequence). The CDR3 spans 12 residues. The CDR3 nucleotides read TGCAGTGCTCGACAGGGGACCTACGAGCAGTACTTC. It yields the protein CSARQGTYEQYF.

A remark on this clonotype: The junction and the germline gene differ at one end; a read error may be behind it. CDR3 nucleotides: TGTGCCAGCAGTGCGACAGGGGGCTATGGCTACACCTTC. Amino acids: CASSATGGYGYTF. V and J are TRBV10-3 and TRBJ1-2; 9 nucleotides line up with TRBD1. Germline V CDR1 and CDR2: ENHRY, SYGVKD. This CDR3 has 13 amino acids.

The chain has TRBV28 and TRBJ1-1; perhaps TRBD1 as D (5 bases). Germline assignment: CDR1 MDHEN and CDR2 SYDVKM. The CDR3 has 16 amino acids. The ends were cut back, 4 bases at V and 1 base at J, with 16 bases in the middle. The CDR3 loop reads CASSSLAGLGNTEAFF. The CDR3 nucleotides are TGTGCCAGCAGTTCCCTCGCGGGACTCGGGAACACTGAAGCTTTCTTT.

The chain has TRBV20-1 and TRBJ1-6; TRBD1 might be the D (6 bases). Germline CDR1 and CDR2: DFQATT and SNEGSKA (reference sequence). Between the trimmed V and J ends, which lost 6 bases and 1 base, there was a span of 16 bases. The CDR3 covers 16 residues. The CDR3 region is CSADTGHLSYNSPLHF. The CDR3 nucleotides read TGCAGTGCGGACACGGGACACCTATCCTATAATTCACCCCTCCACTTT.

This sequence joins TRBV5-8 and TRBJ2-7, with TRBD2 identical over 13 bases. J was trimmed by 10 bases and V by 3 bases; bases with no gene match: 7. CDR3 length: 14 residues. The V gene's germline CDR1 is SGHTS and CDR2 YDEGEE. The chain's CDR3 is CASSSQRTSGGQYF. In DNA form, the CDR3 reads TGTGCCAGCAGCTCACAAAGGACTAGCGGGGGACAGTACTTC.

This clonotype was seen repeatedly, ten times or more. CDR3 coding DNA: TGTGCCAGCATCCCTTCTCGGCTGGGCCAGGTTGACGAAAAACTGTTTTTT. This encodes CASIPSRLGQVDEKLFF. The gene calls are TRBV7-9 and TRBJ1-4, with D unclear. The germline CDR1 and CDR2 sequences are SEHNR and FQNEAQ (reference sequence). This CDR3 spans 17 amino acids. V was shortened by 7 bases and J by 8 bases, with 26 bases between the two germline ends.

The chain recombines TRBV15 with TRBJ1-5; 8 bases line up with TRBD1. The J segment lost 0 bases and the V segment lost 1 base, leaving 5 bases of the junction unmatched. The CDR3 contains 17 residues. The germline CDR1 and CDR2 sequences are LNHNV and YYDKDF (reference sequence). As DNA, the CDR3 is TGTGCCACCAGCAGAGCCGGACAGGGTTTTAGCAATCAGCCCCAGCATTTT. Protein sequence: CATSRAGQGFSNQPQHF. The full variable domain, its missing parts supplied by reference TRBV15 and TRBJ1-5, is DAMVIQNPRYQVTQFGKPVTLSCSQTLNHNVMYWYQQKSSQAPKLLFHYYDKDFNNEADTPDNFQSRRPNTSFCFLDIRSPGLGDTAMYLCATSRAGQGFSNQPQHFGDGTRLSIL.

V and J are TRBV10-3 and TRBJ2-1; D remains ambiguous. Germline V gene lookup returns CDR1 ENHRY and CDR2 SYGVKD. CDR3 size: 14 residues. Trimming removed 7 bases at V and 7 bases at J, with 17 bases between. The CDR3 bases are TGTGCCATCACGGAGAACGTGAACTTGAATGAGCAGTTCTTC. Translation: CAITENVNLNEQFF.

The genes are TRBV14 and TRBJ2-5; 7 bases map to TRBD1. Trimming at V came to 5 bases and at J to 0 bases, leaving 6 bases not matched to a gene. Germline CDR1 is SGHDN and CDR2 is FVKESK. The CDR3 is made up of 15 amino acids. Here the CDR3 DNA reads TGTGCCAGCAGCGGCTGGGACAGCAACCAAGAGACCCAGTACTTC. Translation: CASSGWDSNQETQYF.

To note about this clonotype: The junction departs from germline at one end; a sequencing error may be responsible. V is TRBV4-1 and J is TRBJ1-5; D not resolved. Germline CDR1 MGHRA, CDR2 YSYEKL. This CDR3 has 14 amino acids. DNA of the CDR3: TGTGCCAGCAGCCAATTCAGGTCGAATCAGCCCCAGCATTTT. It encodes CASSQFRSNQPQHF.

This rearrangement joins TRBV7-8 to TRBJ1-4; 10 bases are a match to TRBD1. The CDR3 extends over 15 amino acids. J lost 8 bases, V lost 4 bases, and 7 bases had no gene match. From germline, CDR1 is SGHVS and CDR2 FQNEAQ. The CDR3 coding sequence is TGTGCCAGCAGCTCCCGAACGGGACAGGGGGAAAAACTGTTTTTT. Translation gives CASSSRTGQGEKLFF.

CDR3 amino acids: CASRGTVGGELFF. The DNA for the CDR3 is TGCGCCAGCAGGGGGACAGTCGGCGGGGAGCTGTTTTTT. The rearrangement uses TRBV10-2 and TRBJ2-2; 7 positions match TRBD1. Trimming at V came to 6 bases and at J to 7 bases, leaving 5 bases not matched to a gene. The germline CDR1 and CDR2 sequences are WSHSY and SAAADI. The length of the CDR3 is 13 residues.

The chain recombines TRBV18 with TRBJ2-7; D remains ambiguous. Germline V gives CDR1 KGHSH, CDR2 LQKENI. The CDR3 runs 12 residues. V gave up 3 bases and J gave up 2 bases, with 5 bases separating them. CDR3 sequence reads: CASSPETYEQYF. The DNA for the CDR3 is TGTGCCAGCTCACCTGAGACCTACGAGCAGTACTTC. The variable domain in full, completed from reference TRBV18 and TRBJ2-7, reads NAGVMQNPRHLVRRRGQEARLRCSPMKGHSHVYWYRQLPEEGLKFMVYLQKENIIDESGMPKERFSAEFPKEGPSILRIQQVVRGDSAAYFCASSPETYEQYFGPGTRLTVT.

J is TRBJ1-5 and V is TRBV7-9, with D tentatively TRBD1 (6 bases). Germline CDR1 SEHNR, CDR2 FQNEAQ (reference sequence). The ends were cut back, 4 bases at V and 2 bases at J, with 15 bases in the middle. This CDR3 has 16 residues. The CDR3 spells CASSSNQGFGNQPQHF. The CDR3 DNA reads as TGTGCCAGCAGCTCAAACCAGGGGTTTGGCAATCAGCCCCAGCATTTT.